A selection of T cell receptor beta chains follows, all from one sample in a study of T cell changes during pregnancy in multiple sclerosis. Sequencing used immunoSEQ multiplex PCR; TCRdb keeps in-frame clones, though not all of them. The repertoire has tens of thousands of clones, 85% to 95% of them found once; the top ten carry more than 0.85%. The source material was peripheral blood, sampled after pregnancy. These receptors originate from a female donor with multiple sclerosis, enrolled in a pregnancy study. Both conserved end residues are part of each CDR3. Each record gives: J gene, V gene, clone size, D gene, CDR3 DNA, CDR3 protein. The D gene is left open where the match is weak. Only part of the rows carry a size: once, few, many, or a class if the clone is expanded.

J: TRBJ2-4; V: TRBV5-1; size: NA; D: NA; DNA: TGCGCCAGCAGCTTGACCGGGGGGCGCATAGCCAAAAACATTCAGTACTTC; CDR3: CASSLTGGRIAKNIQYF
J: TRBJ2-5; V: TRBV7-9; size: once; D: NA; DNA: TGTGCCAGCAGCTTGCAAGAGGAGACCCAGTACTTC; CDR3: CASSLQEETQYF
J: TRBJ1-1; V: TRBV7-9; size: NA; D: NA; DNA: TGTGCCAGCATCCCTAGCGGGGAGTGGGGTGAAGCTTTCTTT; CDR3: CASIPSGEWGEAFF
J: TRBJ1-1; V: TRBV7-9; size: NA; D: TRBD1; DNA: TGTGCCAGCAGCCCAGCGGACAGGGCGAACACTGAAGCTTTCTTT; CDR3: CASSPADRANTEAFF
J: TRBJ2-2; V: TRBV9; size: NA; D: NA; DNA: TGTGCCAGCAGCCCCAGCGGCACCGGGGTAGGGGAGCTGTTTTTT; CDR3: CASSPSGTGVGELFF
J: TRBJ2-2; V: TRBV9; size: few; D: NA; DNA: TGTGCCAGCAGCGCCCCGGACAGTTACACCGGGGAGCTGTTTTTT; CDR3: CASSAPDSYTGELFF
J: TRBJ2-3; V: TRBV6-5; size: NA; D: NA; DNA: TGTGCCAGCAGTTACACCACTAGCACAGATACGCAGTATTTT; CDR3: CASSYTTSTDTQYF
J: TRBJ2-7; V: TRBV27; size: NA; D: NA; DNA: TGTGCCAGCAGTTCCGACAGATACGAGCAGTACTTC; CDR3: CASSSDRYEQYF
J: TRBJ2-5; V: TRBV10-1; size: NA; D: NA; DNA: TGCGCCGCCCTAAGAGGGTGTGACGAGACCCAGTACTTC; CDR3: CAALRGCDETQYF
J: TRBJ1-1; V: TRBV6-1; size: NA; D: NA; DNA: TGTGCCAGCACTGTTTCAGGGCCTATGAACACTGAAGCTTTCTTT; CDR3: CASTVSGPMNTEAFF
J: TRBJ2-3; V: TRBV4-1; size: NA; D: NA; DNA: TGCGCCAGCAGCCAAGTAGCGGCCACAGATACGCAGTATTTT; CDR3: CASSQVAATDTQYF
J: TRBJ1-3; V: TRBV30; size: NA; D: NA; DNA: TGTGCCTGGGGTCCCCCAGGGGAACACTCTGGAAACACCATATATTTT; CDR3: CAWGPPGEHSGNTIYF
J: TRBJ2-1; V: TRBV11-3; size: NA; D: NA; DNA: TGTGCCAGCAGCTTGTCGAGCTCCTACAATGAGCAGTTCTTC; CDR3: CASSLSSSYNEQFF
J: TRBJ2-7; V: TRBV7-2; size: NA; D: TRBD2; DNA: TGTGCCAGCAGCCCGGACGGGGGGGACTACGAGCAGTACTTC; CDR3: CASSPDGGDYEQYF
J: TRBJ2-3; V: TRBV28; size: NA; D: NA; DNA: TGTGCCAGCAGCCTCGGACTGCAAAGCCAAGCCACAGATACGCAGTATTTT; CDR3: CASSLGLQSQATDTQYF
J: TRBJ1-3; V: TRBV7-2; size: NA; D: NA; DNA: TGTGCCAGCAGCTCGTCTTCGGGTACTGGAAACACCATATATTTT; CDR3: CASSSSSGTGNTIYF
J: TRBJ1-5; V: TRBV7-6; size: few; D: TRBD1; DNA: TGTGCCAGCAGCTTAGGTCGGGGACAGGGGGGACAGCCCCAGCATTTT; CDR3: CASSLGRGQGGQPQHF
J: TRBJ2-1; V: TRBV15; size: once; D: TRBD2; DNA: TGTGCCACCAGCACTGTAGCGGGGAACCTCAATGAGCAGTTCTTC; CDR3: CATSTVAGNLNEQFF
J: TRBJ2-3; V: TRBV4-3; size: NA; D: TRBD2; DNA: TGCGCCAGCAGCCAAGAGGGCAGCGGGGGGGCCAAAGATACGCAGTATTTT; CDR3: CASSQEGSGGAKDTQYF
J: TRBJ1-1; V: TRBV4-1; size: NA; D: TRBD1; DNA: TGCGCCAGCAGCCAAGATTCCCCAGGGGGCAACACTGAAGCTTTCTTT; CDR3: CASSQDSPGGNTEAFF
J: TRBJ2-2; V: TRBV5-4; size: NA; D: NA; DNA: TGTGCCAGCAGCTTGCGGGGAGTAGAAACCGGGGAGCTGTTTTTT; CDR3: CASSLRGVETGELFF
J: TRBJ1-2; V: TRBV6-1; size: NA; D: NA; DNA: TGTGCCAGCACCCGACTACGGGTCGATCACTATGGCTACACCTTC; CDR3: CASTRLRVDHYGYTF
J: TRBJ1-4; V: TRBV18; size: NA; D: TRBD1; DNA: TGTGCCAGCTCACCGAAACAGGGGATCACCTATAATGAAAAACTGTTTTTT; CDR3: CASSPKQGITYNEKLFF
J: TRBJ2-3; V: TRBV6-4; size: NA; D: NA; DNA: TGTGCCAGCAGTGCCAAAGGGGGTGCGGCAGATACGCAGTATTTT; CDR3: CASSAKGGAADTQYF